This is a list of T cell receptor beta chains from one sample in a study of shared clonotypes between healthy human individuals. TCRdb's table, derived via immunoSEQ multiplex PCR, lists solely in-frame clones and lacks some. The sample carries roughly 1.4 million clones, approximately 98.5% recorded once. The material sequenced was naive CD4+ T cells sorted from blood. The receptors were gathered from a man between 25 and 39 years old in good health. CDR3s include the opening cysteine and the closing phenylalanine or tryptophan. D genes are given only for firm matches. Some rows have no size entry. The others give once, few or many, or a class for an expanded clone.

d_gene	abundance	v_gene	j_gene	CDR3aa	CDR3nt
NA	NA	TRBV20-1	TRBJ2-5	CSANQKETQYF	TGCAGTGCTAATCAAAAAGAGACCCAGTACTTC
NA	NA	TRBV7-9	TRBJ2-7	CASSLYPRDPYEQYF	TGTGCCAGCAGCCTTTACCCCCGGGACCCCTACGAGCAGTACTTC
NA	NA	TRBV18	TRBJ1-4	CASSPLQGEKLFF	TGTGCCAGCTCACCATTACAGGGCGAAAAACTGTTTTTT
TRBD1	NA	TRBV2	TRBJ2-7	CASERDRGYEQYF	TGTGCCAGCGAACGGGACAGAGGCTACGAGCAGTACTTC
NA	NA	TRBV10-3	TRBJ2-3	CAISESFGSRNSTDTQYF	TGTGCCATCAGTGAGTCGTTCGGGAGCCGGAATAGCACAGATACGCAGTATTTT
TRBD2	NA	TRBV27	TRBJ2-5	CASKFLGGEETQYF	TGTGCCAGCAAGTTCCTGGGGGGGGAAGAGACCCAGTACTTC
NA	NA	TRBV18	TRBJ2-7	CASSREGLGYEQYF	TGTGCCAGCTCACGCGAAGGGTTGGGCTACGAGCAGTACTTC
TRBD1	NA	TRBV2	TRBJ1-2	CASRRRQGADGYTF	TGTGCCAGCAGGCGGCGTCAGGGGGCCGATGGCTACACCTTC
TRBD2	NA	TRBV19	TRBJ2-1	CASSRRVSSGVSSYNEQFF	TGTGCCAGTAGCCGCCGGGTCTCTAGCGGGGTTAGCTCCTACAATGAGCAGTTCTTC
TRBD1	NA	TRBV19	TRBJ1-2	CASKGQGHGYTF	TGTGCCAGCAAAGGACAGGGGCATGGCTACACCTTC
TRBD2	once	TRBV11-2	TRBJ2-5	CASSFIPGLAGGQETQYF	TGTGCCAGCAGCTTTATCCCGGGACTAGCGGGGGGACAAGAGACCCAGTACTTC
NA	NA	TRBV4-1	TRBJ2-5	CASSQDRVGRQETQYF	TGCGCCAGCAGCCAAGATCGGGTAGGGAGACAAGAGACCCAGTACTTC
NA	NA	TRBV21-1	TRBJ2-7	CASSKVGATQTYEQYF	TGTGCCAGCAGCAAAGTAGGAGCCACCCAAACCTACGAGCAGTACTTC
NA	NA	TRBV29-1	TRBJ2-1	CSVWGLADYNEQFF	TGCAGCGTGTGGGGGCTAGCGGATTACAATGAGCAGTTCTTC
NA	NA	TRBV13	TRBJ2-5	CASSLGQPQGETQYF	TGTGCCAGCAGCTTAGGACAACCCCAGGGAGAGACCCAGTACTTC
TRBD2	NA	TRBV10-2	TRBJ2-3	CASNNFRTRSTDTQYF	TGCGCCAGCAACAACTTCCGGACTAGGAGCACAGATACGCAGTATTTT
NA	NA	TRBV5-4	TRBJ2-4	CASSLVGENIQYF	TGTGCCAGCAGCTTGGTCGGGGAAAACATTCAGTACTTC
NA	NA	TRBV9	TRBJ2-1	CASSGPAQRGGGVYNEQFF	TGTGCCAGCAGCGGCCCCGCCCAAAGAGGGGGAGGCGTGTACAATGAGCAGTTCTTC
TRBD2	NA	TRBV29-1	TRBJ2-1	CSVEGLAGYNEQFF	TGCAGCGTTGAAGGGCTAGCGGGCTACAATGAGCAGTTCTTC
TRBD2	NA	TRBV5-6	TRBJ2-1	CASSGTSVGDEQFF	TGTGCCAGCAGCGGAACTAGCGTTGGCGATGAGCAGTTCTTC
NA	NA	TRBV7-6	TRBJ2-7	CASSLSTIAYEQYF	TGTGCCAGCAGCTTATCCACTATAGCCTACGAGCAGTACTTC
NA	NA	TRBV28	TRBJ2-2	CASSRSMDTGELFF	TGTGCCAGCAGCAGATCCATGGACACCGGGGAGCTGTTTTTT
TRBD2	NA	TRBV2	TRBJ2-7	CASRLAGINEQYF	TGTGCCAGCAGGCTAGCGGGAATCAACGAGCAGTACTTC